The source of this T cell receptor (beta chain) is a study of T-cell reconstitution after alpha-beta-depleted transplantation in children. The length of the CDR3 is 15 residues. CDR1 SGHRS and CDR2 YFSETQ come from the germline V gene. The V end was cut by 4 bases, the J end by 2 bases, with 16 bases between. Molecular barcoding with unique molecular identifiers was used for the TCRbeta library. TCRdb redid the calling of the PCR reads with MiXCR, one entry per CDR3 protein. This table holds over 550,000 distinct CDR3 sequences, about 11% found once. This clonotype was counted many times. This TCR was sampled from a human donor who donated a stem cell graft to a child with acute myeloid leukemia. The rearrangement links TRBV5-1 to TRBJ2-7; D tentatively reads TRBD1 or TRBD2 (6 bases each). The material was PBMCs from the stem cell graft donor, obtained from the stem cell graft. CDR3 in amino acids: CASSPEGGRAYEQYF. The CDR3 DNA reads TGCGCCAGCAGCCCCGAAGGGGGGAGAGCCTACGAGCAGTACTTC.